This T cell receptor beta chain is drawn from a study of blood T cell repertoires in COVID-19. Study context: COVID-19 samples from acute and convalescent phases originated in the United States, Italy and Spain.

Per germline, CDR1 SGHTA and CDR2 FQGTGA. V shed 1 base and J shed 3 bases, with 12 bases lying between them. The CDR3 extends over 16 amino acids. Original processing methods: Amplification from reference gene primers served as the basis for estimated nucleated cell counts. Clones were read by immunoSEQ multiplex PCR, and TCRdb kept only the in-frame ones, dropping some. For V, J and clone size, that table is used; D and trimming come from the DNA. In the table there are tens of thousands of clones, approximately 85% of which are singletons. Sequencing was done on a sample of peripheral blood. The V gene is TRBV7-3, the J gene TRBJ2-2, with D possibly TRBD1 on 6 matching bases. The clonotype was recovered from a middle-aged man with acute or convalescent COVID-19. This CDR3 reads CASSLSGDTYTGELFF. CDR3 in DNA: TGTGCCAGCAGCTTAAGTGGGGACACTTACACCGGGGAGCTGTTTTTT.